The 28 T cell receptor beta chains reported below all come from one sample, sequenced in a study of CXCR3-negative and CXCR3-positive naive CD8 T cells. Study findings and constraints: CXCR3-positive naive cells had more hydrophobic TRB CDR3s than CXCR3-negative naive cells.

These receptors have no identified antigens. UMI labels and 5' RACE were used to prepare the TRB cDNA libraries. TCRdb reworked the 5' RACE reads into one entry per CDR3 protein, no DNA. This listing includes roughly 59,000 distinct CDR3 sequences. Source material: naive CXCR3+ CD8+ T cells from blood. Subset reported: CD45RO-CCR7+CD27+CD95- naive CD8+ T cells expressing CXCR3 (TNR3+). These receptors all come from a human donor in good health. Some clones in this sample may be carry-over from other donors' samples.

This chain uses TRBV27 with TRBJ2-5. CDR1 is MNHEY and CDR2 is SMNVEV in the germline V gene (reference sequence). There are 13 residues in the CDR3. CDR3 sequence reads: CASSLAEQETQYF.

This chain connects TRBV7-9 to TRBJ2-3; without DNA, the TCRdb call of TRBD2 cannot be checked. Per germline, CDR1 SEHNR and CDR2 FQNEAQ (reference sequence). This CDR3 spans 16 amino acids. The CDR3 region is CASSLPTSGETDTQYF.

This chain joins TRBV19 and TRBJ2-7; TCRdb picks TRBD2, but there is no DNA to check that call. Germline assignment: CDR1 LNHDA and CDR2 SQIVND (reference sequence). CDR3 length: 14 amino acids. CDR3 residues: CASTSSGGADEQYF. Together with reference TRBV19 and TRBJ2-7, the CDR3 gives the full variable domain: DGGITQSPKYLFRKEGQNVTLSCEQNLNHDAMYWYRQDPGQGLRLIYYSQIVNDFQKGDIAEGYSVSREKKESFPLTVTSAQKNPTAFYLCASTSSGGADEQYFGPGTRLTVT.

The genes are TRBV2 and TRBJ2-3; as DNA is missing, the TRBD2 call by TCRdb cannot be tested. Germline CDR1 is SNHLY and CDR2 is FYNNEI. CDR3 length equals 16 residues. CDR3: CASSVIKRIRGDTQYF.

The chain couples TRBV12-3 or TRBV12-4 to TRBJ2-7. This CDR3 contains 12 residues. This CDR3 is CASSFETWEQYF.

This chain uses TRBV28 with TRBJ2-7; TCRdb's assignment of TRBD1 cannot be checked, as there is no DNA. Germline values: CDR1 MDHEN, CDR2 SYDVKM. This CDR3 spans 16 amino acids. CDR3 residues: CASSSSWDTEGYEQYF.

The V call is TRBV11-2, the J call TRBJ2-3; TCRdb's D gene call, TRBD2, goes unchecked for lack of DNA. The germline V gene encodes CDR1 SGHAT and CDR2 FQNNGV. The CDR3 covers 16 residues. The CDR3: CASSLGRGGQTDTQYF.

J is TRBJ2-3 and V is TRBV7-3; TCRdb's D call, TRBD2, is unchecked because there is no DNA. The CDR3 sequence is 14 residues long. The germline gives CDR1 SGHTA, CDR2 FQGTGA. CDR3 sequence: CASSPAGGSDTQYF.

The V and J genes are TRBV7-2 and TRBJ2-5; checking the TCRdb D call of TRBD2 is not possible without DNA. Germline V lookup: CDR1 SGHTA, CDR2 FQGNSA. CDR3 length equals 15 residues. This CDR3 reads CASSQTRGGEETQYF.

The chain employs TRBV6-5 and TRBJ2-1; TCRdb outputs TRBD1, but without DNA this stays unchecked. The CDR3 contains 16 residues. Germline CDR1 MNHEY, CDR2 SVGAGI. CDR3 protein: CASSYSQGVPYDEQFF.

This chain uses TRBV7-6 with TRBJ2-1; TCRdb picks TRBD2, but there is no DNA to check that call. CDR1 is SGHVS and CDR2 is FNYEAQ in the germline V gene. This CDR3 region has 13 residues. The CDR3 sequence is CASSLVGSNEQFF.

The V and J genes are TRBV7-9 and TRBJ1-5. Germline V gives CDR1 SEHNR, CDR2 FQNEAQ (reference sequence). This CDR3 is 14 amino acids long. The CDR3 spells CASSSTGSNQPQHF.

This chain connects TRBV6-2 or TRBV6-3 to TRBJ2-3. The germline V gene encodes CDR1 MNHEY and CDR2 SVGEGT. The CDR3 is 16 amino acids. The CDR3 sequence: CASSYSLAASTDTQYF.

The genes are TRBV19 and TRBJ1-1; TCRdb proposes TRBD1, but this gene call is untestable without DNA. Germline V gene data show CDR1 as LNHDA and CDR2 as SQIVND (reference sequence). The CDR3 loop spans 18 amino acids. The CDR3 spells CASSIDRTGGTDATEAFF.

The gene calls are TRBV12-3 or TRBV12-4 and TRBJ2-7; there is no DNA to check the TCRdb D call of TRBD2. This CDR3 comprises 14 residues. The CDR3 protein is CASSLSRREDEQYF.

The chain combines TRBV6-5 with TRBJ2-2; the D gene TCRdb calls, TRBD1, cannot be checked with no DNA. This CDR3 contains 17 residues. Germline CDR1 MNHEY, CDR2 SVGAGI. The CDR3 region is CASSYWAGVTYDGELFF.

The V call is TRBV7-9, the J call TRBJ1-2; TCRdb's D call, TRBD1, is unchecked because there is no DNA. Germline CDR1 is SEHNR and CDR2 is FQNEAQ (reference sequence). The CDR3 is 16 residues long. CDR3 sequence reads: CASSLGGQAAFYGYTF.

The chain couples TRBV29-1 to TRBJ2-1. The CDR3 length is 13 residues. Germline values: CDR1 SQVTM, CDR2 ANQGSEA. CDR3 protein: CSGGGSFYNEQFF.

The J gene is TRBJ1-1, the V gene TRBV5-6. Germline V gene lookup returns CDR1 SGHDT and CDR2 YYEEEE. The CDR3 runs to 13 residues. The CDR3 is CASSLEVDTEAFF. Based on the CDR3 plus reference TRBV5-6 and TRBJ1-1, the full variable domain is DAGVTQSPTHLIKTRGQQVTLRCSPKSGHDTVSWYQQALGQGPQFIFQYYEEEERQRGNFPDRFSGHQFPNYSSELNVNALLLGDSALYLCASSLEVDTEAFFGQGTRLTVV.

The chain is built from TRBV7-2 and TRBJ1-6; there is no DNA to check the TCRdb D call of TRBD1. This CDR3 has 17 residues. Germline lookup yields CDR1 SGHTA and CDR2 FQGNSA. The CDR3 loop reads CASSHTIYRGQNSPLHF. Using reference TRBV7-2 and TRBJ1-6 for the parts outside the CDR3, the full variable domain is GAGVSQSPSNKVTEKGKDVELRCDPISGHTALYWYRQSLGQGLEFLIYFQGNSAPDKSGLPSDRFSAERTGGSVSTLTIQRTQQEDSAVYLCASSHTIYRGQNSPLHFGNGTRLTVT.

This rearrangement joins TRBV29-1 to TRBJ2-2. Germline CDR1 SQVTM, CDR2 ANQGSEA. This CDR3 has 11 amino acids. The CDR3 sequence: CSVLSTGELFF.

CDR3 residues: CASSFVYNEQFF. V gene TRBV5-1 combines with J gene TRBJ2-1. This CDR3 comprises 12 residues. CDR1 is SGHRS and CDR2 is YFSETQ in the germline V gene.

V and J are TRBV29-1 and TRBJ2-2. The CDR3 consists of 13 residues. Germline V gene data show CDR1 as SQVTM and CDR2 as ANQGSEA. CDR3 protein: CSVEGGNTGELFF.

J is TRBJ2-7 and V is TRBV14; the TCRdb call, TRBD2, lacks DNA for checking. The CDR3 consists of 14 residues. The germline gives CDR1 SGHDN, CDR2 FVKESK. CDR3 sequence reads: CASSQDGGSYEQYF.

The rearrangement links TRBV7-2 to TRBJ2-1; TCRdb returns TRBD2, unconfirmable since there is no DNA. Germline V gene sequence: CDR1 SGHTA, CDR2 FQGNSA. CDR3 size: 16 residues. The CDR3 is CASSLVPLAGGGEQFF.

V is TRBV7-9 and J is TRBJ2-7; TCRdb indicates TRBD1, and absent DNA this call remains unverified. CDR3 length equals 13 residues. Germline V gene data show CDR1 as SEHNR and CDR2 as FQNEAQ (reference sequence). CDR3: CASSPGGRYEQYF.

CDR3 region: CATSRDRVLTANTEAFF. The chain couples TRBV15 to TRBJ1-1; the TCRdb call, TRBD1, lacks DNA for checking. The germline CDR1 and CDR2 sequences are LNHNV and YYDKDF (reference sequence). CDR3 length equals 17 residues.

The CDR3 loop reads CASSLIGTGETQYF. This chain connects TRBV12-3 or TRBV12-4 to TRBJ2-5; TCRdb names TRBD1, which stays unverified in the absence of DNA. This CDR3 is 14 amino acids long.